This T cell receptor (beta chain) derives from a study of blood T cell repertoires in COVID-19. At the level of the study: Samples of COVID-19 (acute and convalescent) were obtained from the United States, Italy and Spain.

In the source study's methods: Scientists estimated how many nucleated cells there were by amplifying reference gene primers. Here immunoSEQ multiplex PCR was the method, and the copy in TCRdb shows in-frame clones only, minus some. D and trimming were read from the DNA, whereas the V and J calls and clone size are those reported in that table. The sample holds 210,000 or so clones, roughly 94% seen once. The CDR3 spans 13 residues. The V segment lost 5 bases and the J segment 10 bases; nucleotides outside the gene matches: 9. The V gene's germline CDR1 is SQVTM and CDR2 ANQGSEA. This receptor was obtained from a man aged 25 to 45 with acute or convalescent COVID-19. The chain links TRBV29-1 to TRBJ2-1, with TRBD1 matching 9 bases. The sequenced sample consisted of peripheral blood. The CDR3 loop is CSVPGTGLWEQFF. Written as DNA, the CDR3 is TGCAGCGTTCCCGGGACAGGGTTATGGGAGCAGTTCTTC.